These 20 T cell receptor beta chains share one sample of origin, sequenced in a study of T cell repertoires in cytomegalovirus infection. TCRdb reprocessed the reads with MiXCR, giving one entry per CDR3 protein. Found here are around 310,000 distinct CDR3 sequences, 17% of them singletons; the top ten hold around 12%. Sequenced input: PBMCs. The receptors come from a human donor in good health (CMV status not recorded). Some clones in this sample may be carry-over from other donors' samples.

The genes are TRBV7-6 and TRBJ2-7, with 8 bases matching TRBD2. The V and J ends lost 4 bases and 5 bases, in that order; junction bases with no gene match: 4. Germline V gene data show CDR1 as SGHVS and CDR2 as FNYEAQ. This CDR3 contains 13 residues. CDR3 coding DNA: TGTGCCAGCAGCTCCGGGAGGGCCCACGAGCAGTACTTC. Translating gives CASSSGRAHEQYF.

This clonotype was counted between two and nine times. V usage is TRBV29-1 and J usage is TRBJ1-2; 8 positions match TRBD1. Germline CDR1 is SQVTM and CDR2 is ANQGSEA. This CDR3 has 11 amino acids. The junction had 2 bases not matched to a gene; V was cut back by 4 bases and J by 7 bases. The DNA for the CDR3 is TGCAGCGTTGCAGGGGGCGGTGGCTACACCTTC. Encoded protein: CSVAGGGGYTF. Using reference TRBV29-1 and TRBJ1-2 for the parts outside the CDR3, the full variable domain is SAVISQKPSRDICQRGTSLTIQCQVDSQVTMMFWYRQQPGQSLTLIATANQGSEATYESGFVIDKFPISRPNLTFSTLTVSNMSPEDSSIYLCSVAGGGGYTFGSGTRLTVV.

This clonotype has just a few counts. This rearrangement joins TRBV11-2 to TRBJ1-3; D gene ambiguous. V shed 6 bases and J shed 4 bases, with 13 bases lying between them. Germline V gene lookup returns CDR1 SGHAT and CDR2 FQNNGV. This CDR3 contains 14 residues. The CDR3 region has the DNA TGTGCCAGCAGTTTCCCCGGGCCGGGAAACACCATATATTTT. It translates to CASSFPGPGNTIYF. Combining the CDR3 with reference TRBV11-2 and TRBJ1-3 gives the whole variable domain EAGVAQSPRYKIIEKRQSVAFWCNPISGHATLYWYQQILGQGPKLLIQFQNNGVVDDSQLPKDRFSAERLKGVDSTLKIQPAKLEDSAVYLCASSFPGPGNTIYFGEGSWLTVV.

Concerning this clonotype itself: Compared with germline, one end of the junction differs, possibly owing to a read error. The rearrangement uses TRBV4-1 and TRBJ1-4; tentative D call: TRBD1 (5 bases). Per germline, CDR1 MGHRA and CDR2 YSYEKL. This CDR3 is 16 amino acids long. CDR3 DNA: TGCGCCAGCAGCCAAGCGGGCAGGGCAACTAATCAAAAACTGTTTTTT. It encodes CASSQAGRATNQKLFF.

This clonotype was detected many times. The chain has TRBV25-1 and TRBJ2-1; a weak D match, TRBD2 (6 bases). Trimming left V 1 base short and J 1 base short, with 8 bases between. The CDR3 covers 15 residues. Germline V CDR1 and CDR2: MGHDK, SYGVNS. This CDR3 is CASSEWGVSYNEQFF. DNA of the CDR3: TGTGCCAGCAGTGAATGGGGGGTTTCCTACAATGAGCAGTTCTTC.

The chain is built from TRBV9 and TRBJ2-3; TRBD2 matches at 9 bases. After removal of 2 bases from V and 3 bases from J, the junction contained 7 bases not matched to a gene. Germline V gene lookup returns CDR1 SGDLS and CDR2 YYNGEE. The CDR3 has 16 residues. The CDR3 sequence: CASSVPSGVATDTQYF. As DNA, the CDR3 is TGTGCCAGCAGCGTTCCTAGCGGGGTAGCTACAGATACGCAGTATTTT.

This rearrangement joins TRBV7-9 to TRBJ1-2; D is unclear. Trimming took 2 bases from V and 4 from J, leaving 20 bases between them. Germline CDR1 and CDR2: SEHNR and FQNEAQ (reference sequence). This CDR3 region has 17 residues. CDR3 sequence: CASSLSVESGWVYGYTF. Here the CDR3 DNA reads TGTGCCAGCAGCTTATCGGTCGAGTCAGGCTGGGTCTATGGCTACACCTTC. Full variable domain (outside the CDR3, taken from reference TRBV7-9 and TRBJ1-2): DTGVSQNPRHKITKRGQNVTFRCDPISEHNRLYWYRQTLGQGPEFLTYFQNEAQLEKSRLLSDRFSAERPKGSFSTLEIQRTEQGDSAMYLCASSLSVESGWVYGYTFGSGTRLTVV.

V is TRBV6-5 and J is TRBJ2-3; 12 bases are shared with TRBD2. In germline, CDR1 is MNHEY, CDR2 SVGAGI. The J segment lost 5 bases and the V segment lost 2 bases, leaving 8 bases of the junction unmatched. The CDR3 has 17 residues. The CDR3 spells CASSYRLAGGPLDTQYF. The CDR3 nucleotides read TGTGCCAGCAGTTACAGGCTAGCGGGGGGGCCGTTAGATACGCAGTATTTT.

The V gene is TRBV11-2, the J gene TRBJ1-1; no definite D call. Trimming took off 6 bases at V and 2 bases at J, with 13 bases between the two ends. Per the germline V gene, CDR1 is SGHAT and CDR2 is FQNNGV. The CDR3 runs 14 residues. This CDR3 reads CASRSREGNTEAFF. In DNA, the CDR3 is TGTGCCAGCAGATCGAGAGAGGGCAACACTGAAGCTTTCTTT. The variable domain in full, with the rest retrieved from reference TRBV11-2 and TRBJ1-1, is EAGVAQSPRYKIIEKRQSVAFWCNPISGHATLYWYQQILGQGPKLLIQFQNNGVVDDSQLPKDRFSAERLKGVDSTLKIQPAKLEDSAVYLCASRSREGNTEAFFGQGTRLTVV.

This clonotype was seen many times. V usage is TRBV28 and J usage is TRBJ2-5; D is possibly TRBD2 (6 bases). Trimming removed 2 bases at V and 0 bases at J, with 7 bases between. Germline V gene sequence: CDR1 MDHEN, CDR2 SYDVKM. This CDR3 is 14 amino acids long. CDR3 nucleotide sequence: TGTGCCAGCAGTTTACGGGACTACCAAGAGACCCAGTACTTC. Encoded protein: CASSLRDYQETQYF.

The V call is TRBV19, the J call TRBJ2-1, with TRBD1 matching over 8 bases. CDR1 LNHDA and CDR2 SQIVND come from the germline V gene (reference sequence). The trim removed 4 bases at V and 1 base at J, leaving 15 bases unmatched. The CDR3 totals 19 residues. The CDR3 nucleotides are TGTGCCAGTAGTACTAGACAGGGGCGGTCGGGGGAGTCCTACAATGAGCAGTTCTTC. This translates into CASSTRQGRSGESYNEQFF.

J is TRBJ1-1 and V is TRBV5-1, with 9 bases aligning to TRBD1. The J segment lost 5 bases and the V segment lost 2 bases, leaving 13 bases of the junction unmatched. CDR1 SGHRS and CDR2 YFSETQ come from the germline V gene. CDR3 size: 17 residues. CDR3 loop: CASSFDNRGRMGTEAFF. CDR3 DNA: TGCGCCAGCAGCTTCGACAACAGGGGGCGGATGGGGACTGAAGCTTTCTTT.

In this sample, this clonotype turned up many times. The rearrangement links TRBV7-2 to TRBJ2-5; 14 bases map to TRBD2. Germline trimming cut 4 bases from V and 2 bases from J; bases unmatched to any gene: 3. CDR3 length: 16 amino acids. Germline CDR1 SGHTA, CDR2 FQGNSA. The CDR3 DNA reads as TGTGCCAGCAGCTGGAGACTAGCGGGGGGGCAAGAGACCCAGTACTTC. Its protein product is CASSWRLAGGQETQYF. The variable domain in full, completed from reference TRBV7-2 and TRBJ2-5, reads GAGVSQSPSNKVTEKGKDVELRCDPISGHTALYWYRQSLGQGLEFLIYFQGNSAPDKSGLPSDRFSAERTGGSVSTLTIQRTQQEDSAVYLCASSWRLAGGQETQYFGPGTRLLVL.

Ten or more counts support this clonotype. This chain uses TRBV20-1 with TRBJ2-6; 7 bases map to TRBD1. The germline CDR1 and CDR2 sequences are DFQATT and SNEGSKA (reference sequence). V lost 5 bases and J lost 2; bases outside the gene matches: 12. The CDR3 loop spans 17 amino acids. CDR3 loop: CSAFEQGYDAGANVLTF. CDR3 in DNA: TGCAGTGCTTTTGAACAGGGGTATGATGCTGGGGCCAACGTCCTGACTTTC.

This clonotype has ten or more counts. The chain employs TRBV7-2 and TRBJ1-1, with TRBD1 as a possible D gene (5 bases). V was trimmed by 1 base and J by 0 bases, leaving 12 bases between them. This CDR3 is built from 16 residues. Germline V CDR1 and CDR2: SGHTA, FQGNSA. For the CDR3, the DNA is TGTGCCAGCAGCTTAGGAGGGCGGGGGATGAACACTGAAGCTTTCTTT. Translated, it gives CASSLGGRGMNTEAFF.

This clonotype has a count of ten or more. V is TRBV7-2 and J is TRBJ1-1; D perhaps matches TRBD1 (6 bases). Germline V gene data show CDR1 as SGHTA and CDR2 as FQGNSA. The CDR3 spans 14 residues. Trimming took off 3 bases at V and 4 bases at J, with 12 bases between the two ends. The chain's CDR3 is CASSFTGSATEAFF. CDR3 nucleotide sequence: TGTGCCAGCAGCTTTACAGGGTCGGCCACTGAAGCTTTCTTT.

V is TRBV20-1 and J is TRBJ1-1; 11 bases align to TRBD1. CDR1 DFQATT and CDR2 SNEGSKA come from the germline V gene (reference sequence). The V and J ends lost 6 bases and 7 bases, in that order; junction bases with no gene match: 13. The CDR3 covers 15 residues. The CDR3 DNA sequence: TGCAGTGCCAAAGGGACAGGGGGGTTTCTGGGTGAAGCTTTCTTT. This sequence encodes CSAKGTGGFLGEAFF.

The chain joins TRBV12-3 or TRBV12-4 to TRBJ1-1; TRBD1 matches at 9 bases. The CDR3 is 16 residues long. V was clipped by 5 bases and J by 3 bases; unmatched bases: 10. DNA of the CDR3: TGTGCCAGCAGTCTCACCGGGACAGGGAGGCACACTGAAGCTTTCTTT. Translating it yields CASSLTGTGRHTEAFF.

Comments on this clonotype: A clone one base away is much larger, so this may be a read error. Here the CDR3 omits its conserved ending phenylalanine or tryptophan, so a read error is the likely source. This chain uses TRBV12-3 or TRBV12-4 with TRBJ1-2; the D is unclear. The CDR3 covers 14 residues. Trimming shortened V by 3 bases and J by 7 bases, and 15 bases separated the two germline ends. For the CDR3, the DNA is TGTGCCAGCAGTTTTTGGAGGGCCCTTGGTGGCTACACCATC. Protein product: CASSFWRALGGYTI.

The CDR3 is CASRGSGVANYGYTF. CDR3 DNA sequence: TGTGCCAGCAGGGGAAGCGGTGTAGCCAACTATGGCTACACCTTC. The rearrangement joins TRBV6-1 to TRBJ1-2; no firm D call. CDR3 length equals 15 residues. V gave up 6 bases and J gave up 2 bases, with 16 bases separating them. The germline gives CDR1 MNHNS, CDR2 SASEGT.